The 13 T cell receptor beta chains given below trace back to one sample, sequenced in a study of shared clonotypes between healthy human individuals. Produced via immunoSEQ multiplex PCR; TCRdb's table is partial and in-frame only. The sample includes roughly 2 million clones, 85% to 95% of them seen just once. The specimen sequenced was naive CD4+ T cells sorted from blood. Subset given: CD45RA+ positively selected. The receptors come from a man aged 18 to 29 in good health.

J is TRBJ1-2 and V is TRBV28, with D possibly TRBD1 on 5 matching bases. The V gene's germline CDR1 is MDHEN and CDR2 SYDVKM. The CDR3 has 14 residues. V lost 3 bases and J 2 bases, leaving 10 bases between the germline ends. The CDR3 DNA reads TGTGCCAGCAGTTTGGCCAGGGCCAACTATGGCTACACCTTC. Protein sequence: CASSLARANYGYTF.

This rearrangement joins TRBV9 to TRBJ2-1; D perhaps matches TRBD2 (7 bases). Germline CDR1 reads SGDLS; CDR2 reads YYNGEE. Trimming took 1 base from V and 8 from J, leaving 16 bases between them. The CDR3 is 15 residues long. In DNA, the CDR3 is TGTGCCAGCAGCGTAAGTACAGGGAGGGTCGATGAGCAGTTCTTC. Its protein is CASSVSTGRVDEQFF.

The chain recombines TRBV10-2 with TRBJ2-7; D is unclear. Germline CDR1 WSHSY, CDR2 SAAADI. The CDR3 has 17 residues. V lost 2 bases and J 5 bases, leaving 22 bases between the germline ends. The CDR3 protein is CASSERRGRSLFDEQYF. The CDR3 nucleotides read TGCGCCAGCAGTGAGAGACGAGGAAGGAGCCTCTTTGACGAGCAGTACTTC.

This clone was seen only once. V gene TRBV28 combines with J gene TRBJ1-4, with D possibly TRBD1 on 6 matching bases. The ends were cut back, 3 bases at V and 13 bases at J, with 18 bases in the middle. The CDR3 runs to 14 residues. CDR1 is MDHEN and CDR2 is SYDVKM in the germline V gene. The CDR3 DNA is TGTGCCAGCAGTTTCTTGGGGGCCGTAACTATACTGTTTTTT. Translation gives CASSFLGAVTILFF.

V gene TRBV7-6 combines with J gene TRBJ2-5, with a tentative D call TRBD2 (5 bases). CDR1 and CDR2 (germline): SGHVS, FNYEAQ. This CDR3 is 14 amino acids long. The germline V and J ends were trimmed by 2 bases and 4 bases, with 11 bases remaining between them. Written as DNA, the CDR3 is TGTGCCAGCAGCTTATGGGAGATCGGAGAGACCCAGTACTTC. Its translation: CASSLWEIGETQYF.

In regard to this clone: Within the sample, other DNA sequences also encode this same CDR3. The chain uses TRBV10-3 and TRBJ1-2, with unresolved D. Germline CDR1 reads ENHRY; CDR2 reads SYGVKD. This CDR3 has 11 residues. V was clipped by 3 bases and J by 8 bases, with 7 bases between them. CDR3 DNA: TGTGCCATCAGTGACGGTGCCGGCTACACCTTC. Its protein is CAISDGAGYTF.

This clone was recorded only once. The chain joins TRBV18 to TRBJ1-2, with D tentatively TRBD1 (6 bases). Germline values: CDR1 KGHSH, CDR2 LQKENI. V was clipped by 3 bases and J by 7 bases, with 15 bases between them. The CDR3 length is 14 residues. CDR3 protein: CASSPVPGAIGYTF. As DNA, the CDR3 is TGTGCCAGCTCACCCGTGCCGGGGGCGATTGGCTACACCTTC.

The rearrangement joins TRBV7-3 to TRBJ2-3; a weak D match, TRBD2 (5 bases). V was cut by 3 bases and J by 2 bases, with 12 bases left in between. CDR1 is SGHTA and CDR2 is FQGTGA in the germline V gene. The CDR3 covers 15 residues. CDR3 residues: CASSLSGLPTDTQYF. The DNA for the CDR3 is TGTGCCAGCAGCTTGTCCGGACTTCCCACAGATACGCAGTATTTT.

V gene TRBV6-6 combines with J gene TRBJ1-2, with TRBD1 matching over 11 bases. The CDR3 totals 16 residues. Germline CDR1 reads MNHNY; CDR2 reads SVGAGI (reference sequence). The V and J ends lost 5 bases and 0 bases, in that order; junction bases with no gene match: 5. The CDR3 DNA sequence: TGTGCCAGCAGTAGGGACAGGGGGAACCCTAACTATGGCTACACCTTC. Translating it yields CASSRDRGNPNYGYTF.

This clone was counted once. The same CDR3 is also encoded by other DNA sequences in this sample. V usage is TRBV7-9 and J usage is TRBJ1-1; TRBD1 is a possible D gene (6 bases). Germline V gene data show CDR1 as SEHNR and CDR2 as FQNEAQ (reference sequence). V lost 4 bases and J 0 bases, leaving 9 bases between the germline ends. The CDR3 is made up of 14 amino acids. CDR3 in DNA: TGTGCCAGCAGCTCTCAGGGGATGAACACTGAAGCTTTCTTT. This sequence encodes CASSSQGMNTEAFF.

This chain connects TRBV5-6 to TRBJ1-3; the D gene is possibly TRBD1 (5 bases). Trimming removed 0 bases at V and 0 bases at J, with 10 bases between. Germline values: CDR1 SGHDT, CDR2 YYEEEE. The length of the CDR3 is 16 residues. The CDR3 here is CASSLDRTSSGNTIYF. The CDR3, as DNA: TGTGCCAGCAGCTTGGACAGGACGAGCTCTGGAAACACCATATATTTT.

The chain employs TRBV7-9 and TRBJ2-7; 10 bases fit TRBD1. The CDR3 covers 16 residues. Germline lookup yields CDR1 SEHNR and CDR2 FQNEAQ (reference sequence). The V and J ends lost 6 bases and 1 base, in that order; junction bases with no gene match: 9. This CDR3 reads CASRTAGTGASYEQYF. The CDR3 nucleotides read TGTGCCAGCAGGACGGCCGGGACAGGGGCGTCCTACGAGCAGTACTTC.

The V call is TRBV29-1, the J call TRBJ1-4; TRBD1 matches 10 bases. From germline, CDR1 is SQVTM and CDR2 ANQGSEA. V lost 6 bases and J lost 8; bases outside the gene matches: 3. This CDR3 spans 12 amino acids. CDR3 nucleotide sequence: TGCAGCGTCTGGACAGGGGGGGAAAAACTGTTTTTT. Its translation is CSVWTGGEKLFF. Looking up the rest from reference TRBV29-1 and TRBJ1-4 gives the full variable domain: SAVISQKPSRDICQRGTSLTIQCQVDSQVTMMFWYRQQPGQSLTLIATANQGSEATYESGFVIDKFPISRPNLTFSTLTVSNMSPEDSSIYLCSVWTGGEKLFFGSGTQLSVL.